The 16 T cell receptor beta chains below were found in one sample sequenced in a study of CD8 T cells in ankylosing spondylitis. MiXCR, applied by TCRdb to the 5' RACE reads, yields one record per CDR3 protein. The table lists about 190,000 distinct CDR3 sequences, 10% to 15% of them singletons. Source material: blood, either unsorted or a sorted T cell fraction (not recorded which). The receptors were sampled from a female donor with ankylosing spondylitis or in good health (not recorded which).

This clonotype was seen more than once but under ten times. The chain recombines TRBV7-4 with TRBJ2-6; D perhaps matches TRBD1 (6 bases). V was shortened by 1 base and J by 4 bases, with 14 bases between the two germline ends. Germline V gives CDR1 SGHVT, CDR2 SQSDAQ. CDR3 length: 17 amino acids. CDR3 amino acids: CASSLGVTGSGANVLTF. The CDR3 nucleotides are TGTGCCAGCAGCTTAGGGGTTACAGGGAGCGGGGCCAACGTCCTGACTTTC.

Many counts were recorded for this clonotype. The CDR3 DNA reads TGTGCCAGCAGTGGACAGGGTCGCAACGAGCAGTACTTC. It is translated as CASSGQGRNEQYF. This chain links TRBV12-3 or TRBV12-4 with TRBJ2-7; TRBD1 agrees at 8 bases. J gave up 5 bases and V 5 bases, and 5 bases lay outside the gene matches. The CDR3 extends over 13 amino acids.

The table lists this clonotype with many counts. The chain is built from TRBV20-1 and TRBJ2-1; D may correspond to TRBD1 or TRBD2 (6 bases each). The CDR3 sequence is 14 residues long. The V gene's germline CDR1 is DFQATT and CDR2 SNEGSKA (reference sequence). The V end was cut by 3 bases, the J end by 7 bases, with 16 bases between. CDR3 sequence reads: CSASMGGYLNEQFF. In nucleotides, the CDR3 is TGCAGTGCTAGTATGGGGGGCTATTTGAATGAGCAGTTCTTC.

In its sample, this clonotype was seen many times. The V and J genes are TRBV12-3 or TRBV12-4 and TRBJ2-5; the D is unclear. V was clipped by 3 bases and J by 4 bases, with 12 bases between them. The CDR3 length is 14 residues. The CDR3 DNA is TGTGCCAGCAGTTTCGTTGGGGTCCCAGAGACCCAGTACTTC. As protein: CASSFVGVPETQYF.

This clonotype was counted only a few times. The chain has TRBV5-6 and TRBJ2-2; TRBD1 matches at 11 bases. Per the germline V gene, CDR1 is SGHDT and CDR2 is YYEEEE. The J segment lost 9 bases and the V segment lost 1 base, leaving 14 bases of the junction unmatched. The length of the CDR3 is 18 residues. CDR3 DNA sequence: TGTGCCAGCAGCTTGCGGGCTGGACAGGGGGCGATCAGTCGGGAGCTGTTTTTT. Encoded protein: CASSLRAGQGAISRELFF.

Concerning this clonotype: The junction differs from germline at one of its ends, possibly a read error. The chain has TRBV7-8 and TRBJ2-7, with 8 bases fitting TRBD2. The CDR3 is 12 amino acids. Germline values: CDR1 SGHVS, CDR2 FQNEAQ. The CDR3 here is CAGSFGGEEQYF. DNA for the CDR3: TGTGCCGGCAGCTTCGGGGGGGAGGAGCAGTACTTC.

This clonotype was found many times. This sequence joins TRBV5-1 and TRBJ2-1; D gene ambiguous. Germline lookup yields CDR1 SGHRS and CDR2 YFSETQ. Trimming took 1 base from V and 4 from J, leaving 6 bases between them. The CDR3 contains 13 residues. CDR3 DNA: TGCGCCAGCAGCTTGAAAGGGTACAATGAGCAGTTCTTC. Its translation is CASSLKGYNEQFF.

Turning to this clonotype: A read error may be the cause here, since a much bigger clone is one base away. The chain recombines TRBV21-1 with TRBJ2-7; the DNA was not used to check the table's D call, TRBD1. TRBV21-1 is a pseudogene segment. The CDR3 loop spans 10 amino acids. The CDR3 sequence: CANGVRDVYF. As DNA, the CDR3 is TGTGCCAACGGGGTTCGGGACGTATACTTC.

Details on this clonotype: This clone may be a read error of a much larger clone one base away. The J gene is TRBJ1-5, the V gene TRBV20-1; D might be TRBD1 (5 bases). Germline V gene lookup returns CDR1 DFQATT and CDR2 SNEGSKA (reference sequence). CDR3 length: 15 residues. This chain's CDR3 is CSARVSVGVDQPEHF. The DNA of the CDR3 is TGCAGTGCTAGAGTTTCTGTGGGGGTGGATCAGCCCGAGCATTTT.

The CDR3 coding sequence is TGTGCCAGCAGCCTATTAAGTTCGGGGGTCGGCACAGATACGCAGTATTTT. It yields the protein CASSLLSSGVGTDTQYF. The gene calls are TRBV5-4 and TRBJ2-3; a weak D match, TRBD2 (6 bases). There are 17 residues in the CDR3. The V end lost 4 bases, the J end lost 1 base, and 19 bases lay between the germline ends. Germline CDR1 reads SGHNT; CDR2 reads YYREEE (reference sequence).

The V call is TRBV11-1, the J call TRBJ2-2; unclear D gene. CDR1 and CDR2 (germline): SGHAT, FQDESV (reference sequence). V was clipped by 2 bases and J by 9 bases, with 13 bases between them. The CDR3 covers 14 residues. The CDR3 sequence: CASSLSPRKWELFF. CDR3 DNA: TGTGCCAGCAGCTTAAGCCCGCGAAAGTGGGAGCTGTTTTTT.

This clonotype appeared a few times. DNA of the CDR3: TGTGCCAGTAGTCAGCCAGGGGGTTCCTACAATGAGCAGTTCTTC. Protein: CASSQPGGSYNEQFF. This rearrangement joins TRBV19 to TRBJ2-1, with 7 bases that match TRBD1. V was clipped by 5 bases and J by 1 base; unmatched bases: 5. The CDR3 covers 15 residues. Per the germline V gene, CDR1 is LNHDA and CDR2 is SQIVND (reference sequence).

The chain has TRBV6-1 and TRBJ2-7; D not resolved. The CDR3 is 15 residues long. CDR1 MNHNS and CDR2 SASEGT come from the germline V gene. V lost 7 bases and J lost 3, with 19 bases in between. CDR3 DNA: TGTGCCAGCAAACTTATTATAGGCGAGAGCTACGAGCAGTACTTC. This sequence encodes CASKLIIGESYEQYF.

Details on this clonotype: This could be a read error, since a much larger clone is one nucleotide away. The rearrangement uses TRBV12-3 or TRBV12-4 and TRBJ2-2; no clear D. This CDR3 is 14 amino acids long. The CDR3 nucleotides read TGTGCCACCGTCGCGGACGTGAACACCTGGGAGCTGTTTTTT. Its translation: CATVADVNTWELFF.

This clonotype was seen repeatedly, ten times or more. The J gene is TRBJ1-3, the V gene TRBV5-1; 11 positions match TRBD1. Trimming took 2 bases from V and 6 from J; bases not matched to a gene: 7. The CDR3 consists of 16 residues. Germline CDR1 SGHRS, CDR2 YFSETQ. This CDR3 reads CASSFSPGQGENTIYF. The CDR3 DNA reads TGCGCCAGCAGCTTCAGCCCGGGACAGGGGGAAAACACCATATATTTT.

This clonotype showed up many times. V gene TRBV11-2 combines with J gene TRBJ1-4; a possible D gene is TRBD1 (6 bases). This CDR3 has 20 amino acids. Germline V CDR1 and CDR2: SGHAT, FQNNGV. Trimming removed 5 bases from V and 0 bases from J, with 25 bases in between. The CDR3 loop is CASSGGGGHPQISTNEKLFF. The DNA for the CDR3 is TGTGCCAGCAGCGGAGGGGGTGGGCACCCCCAGATCTCAACTAATGAAAAACTGTTTTTT.